The 4 T cell receptor beta chains given below trace back to one sample, sequenced in a study of beta chain features in type 1 diabetes (dated by TCRdb to 2016 to 2019). Library construction relied on the immunoSEQ multiplex PCR assay. The entire amount of isolated RNA was reverse transcribed using the High Capacity cDNA Reverse Transcription Kit, so the sequenced TCRB transcripts were expressed ones. Entries here come from immuneACCESS through TCRdb and include only in-frame sequences with V and J called. Some clones fail to appear in such tables; in the studies checked, an unresolved V gene covers under half of the shortfall, and the cause of the remainder is unknown. The sample table lists around 400,000 clones, roughly 12% of them with a count of one. The top ten constitute more than 0.015% of the sample. Sample: naive CD4+ T cells from blood. The cell subset or site label here, explained by the study, means: true naive CD4+ T cells. These receptors originate from a man younger than 35 in good health.

This clone was seen a few times. V and J are TRBV5-4 and TRBJ2-7; 9 bases fit TRBD1. Germline V gives CDR1 SGHNT, CDR2 YYREEE (reference sequence). V shed 4 bases and J 1 base; nucleotides not matched to a gene: 9. This CDR3 spans 16 amino acids. In DNA form, the CDR3 reads TGTGCCAGCAGCCCGGTCGGAGGGACAGGGTCCTACGAGCAGTACTTC. Translating gives CASSPVGGTGSYEQYF.

The chain is built from TRBV6-5 and TRBJ1-1; the match to TRBD1 covers 9 bases. The CDR3 runs 14 residues. CDR1 MNHEY and CDR2 SVGAGI come from the germline V gene. The trim removed 5 bases at V and 3 bases at J, leaving 4 bases unmatched. For the CDR3, the DNA is TGTGCCAGCAGTACCCGGGACAGGGACACTGAAGCTTTCTTT. Encoded protein: CASSTRDRDTEAFF.

In its sample, this clone was seen a few times. The rearrangement links TRBV30 to TRBJ1-5; TRBD1 aligns across 7 bases. Germline lookup yields CDR1 GTSNPN and CDR2 SVGIG (reference sequence). The CDR3 loop spans 15 amino acids. V shed 1 base and J 7 bases; nucleotides not matched to a gene: 10. The DNA for the CDR3 is TGTGCCTGGAGTGGACAGGGAGTGAGCTTGCAGCCCCAGCATTTT. It translates to CAWSGQGVSLQPQHF.

In this sample, this clone turned up a few times. The chain combines TRBV7-2 with TRBJ2-7; 9 nucleotides agree with TRBD1. J was trimmed by 4 bases and V by 4 bases; bases with no gene match: 11. Germline assignment: CDR1 SGHTA and CDR2 FQGNSA. The CDR3 length is 16 residues. The CDR3 DNA follows: TGTGCCAGCAGCTACGGTTCCGGGACAGGGAGATACGAGCAGTACTTC. This encodes CASSYGSGTGRYEQYF.